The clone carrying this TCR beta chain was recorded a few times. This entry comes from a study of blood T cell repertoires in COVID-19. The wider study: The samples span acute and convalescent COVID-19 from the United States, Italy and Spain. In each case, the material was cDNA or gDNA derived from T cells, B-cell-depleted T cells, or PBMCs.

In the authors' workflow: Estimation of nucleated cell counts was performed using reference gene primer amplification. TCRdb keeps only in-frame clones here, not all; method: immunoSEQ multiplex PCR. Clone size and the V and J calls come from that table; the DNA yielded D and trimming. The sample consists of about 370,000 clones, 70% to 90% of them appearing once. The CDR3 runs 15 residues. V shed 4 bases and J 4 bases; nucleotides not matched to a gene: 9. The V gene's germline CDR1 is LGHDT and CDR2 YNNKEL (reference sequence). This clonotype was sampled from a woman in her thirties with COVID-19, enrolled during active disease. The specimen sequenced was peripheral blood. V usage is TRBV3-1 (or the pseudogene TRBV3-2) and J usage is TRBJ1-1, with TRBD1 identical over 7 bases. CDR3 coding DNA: TGTGCCAGCAGCCGGGCAGGGGGGAGTGGCACTGAAGCTTTCTTT. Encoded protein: CASSRAGGSGTEAFF.